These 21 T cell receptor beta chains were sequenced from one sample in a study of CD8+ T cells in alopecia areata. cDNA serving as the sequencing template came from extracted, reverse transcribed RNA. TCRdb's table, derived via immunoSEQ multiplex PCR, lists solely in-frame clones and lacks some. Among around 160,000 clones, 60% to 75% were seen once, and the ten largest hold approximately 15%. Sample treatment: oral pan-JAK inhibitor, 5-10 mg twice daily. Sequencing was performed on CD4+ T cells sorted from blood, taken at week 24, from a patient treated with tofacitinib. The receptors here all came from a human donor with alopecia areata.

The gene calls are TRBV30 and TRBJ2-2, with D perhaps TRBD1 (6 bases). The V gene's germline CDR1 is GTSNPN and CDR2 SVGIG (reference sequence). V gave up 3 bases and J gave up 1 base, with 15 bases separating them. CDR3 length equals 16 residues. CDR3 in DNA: TGTGCCTGGAGGCGCACCGGGACAATGAACACCGGGGAGCTGTTTTTT. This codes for CAWRRTGTMNTGELFF.

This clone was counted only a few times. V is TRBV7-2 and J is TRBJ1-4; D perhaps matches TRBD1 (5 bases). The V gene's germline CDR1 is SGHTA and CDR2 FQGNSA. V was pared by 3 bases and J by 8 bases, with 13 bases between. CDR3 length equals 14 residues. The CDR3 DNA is TGTGCCAGCAGCTTCTCGGGACTCCGGGAAAAACTGTTTTTT. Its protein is CASSFSGLREKLFF.

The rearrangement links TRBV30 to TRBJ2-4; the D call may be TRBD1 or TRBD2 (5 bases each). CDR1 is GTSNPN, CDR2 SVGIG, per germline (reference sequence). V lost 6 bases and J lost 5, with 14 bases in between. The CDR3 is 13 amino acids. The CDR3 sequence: CACTPVGENIQYF. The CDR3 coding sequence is TGTGCCTGCACCCCCGTGGGGGAAAACATTCAGTACTTC.

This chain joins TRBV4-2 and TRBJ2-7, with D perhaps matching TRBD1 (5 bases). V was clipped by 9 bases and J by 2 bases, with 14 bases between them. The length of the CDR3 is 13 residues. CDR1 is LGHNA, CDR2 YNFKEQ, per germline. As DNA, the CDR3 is TGTGCCAGTTCGACAGCTATGACCTACGAGCAGTACTTC. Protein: CASSTAMTYEQYF.

The CDR3 region is CASSYTRGDTEAFF. Here the CDR3 DNA reads TGTGCCAGCAGCTACACGAGAGGGGACACTGAAGCTTTCTTT. The chain links TRBV11-3 to TRBJ1-1; maybe TRBD1 (5 bases). Trimming pared 4 bases from V and 3 bases from J, leaving 12 bases between. This CDR3 is built from 14 residues. CDR1 and CDR2 (germline): SGHNT, YENEEA.

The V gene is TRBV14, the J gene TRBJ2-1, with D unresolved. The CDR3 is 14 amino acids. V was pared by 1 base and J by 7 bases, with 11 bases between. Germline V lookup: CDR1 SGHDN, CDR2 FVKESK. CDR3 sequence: CASSQGYPGNEQFF. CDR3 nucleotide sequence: TGTGCCAGCAGCCAAGGATACCCGGGTAATGAGCAGTTCTTC.

The CDR3 region is CASSLAGTGFGTGELFF. In nucleotides, the CDR3 is TGCGCCAGCAGCTTGGCCGGGACAGGGTTTGGAACCGGGGAGCTGTTTTTT. The chain has TRBV5-1 and TRBJ2-2; 9 nucleotides line up with TRBD1. V dropped 0 bases and J dropped 5; count of bases not matched to a gene: 8. Germline V gene sequence: CDR1 SGHRS, CDR2 YFSETQ. The CDR3 loop spans 17 amino acids.

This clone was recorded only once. The CDR3 nucleotides are TGTGCCAGCAGTGATTGGACATCCCTCTACGAGCAGTACTTC. Its protein is CASSDWTSLYEQYF. V is TRBV2 and J is TRBJ2-7; maybe TRBD1 (5 bases). The CDR3 is made up of 14 amino acids. Germline CDR1 SNHLY, CDR2 FYNNEI. Trimming left V 3 bases short and J 3 bases short, with 12 bases between.

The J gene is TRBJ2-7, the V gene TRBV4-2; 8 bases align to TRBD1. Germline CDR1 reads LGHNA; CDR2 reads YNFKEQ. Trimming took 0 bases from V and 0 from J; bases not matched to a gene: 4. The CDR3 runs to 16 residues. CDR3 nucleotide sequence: TGTGCCAGCAGCCAAGACAGGGGGCTGAGCTCCTACGAGCAGTACTTC. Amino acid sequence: CASSQDRGLSSYEQYF.

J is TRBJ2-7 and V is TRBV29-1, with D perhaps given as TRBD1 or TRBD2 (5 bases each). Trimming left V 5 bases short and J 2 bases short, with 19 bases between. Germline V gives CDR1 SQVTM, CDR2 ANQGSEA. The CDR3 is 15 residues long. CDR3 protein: CSVRETGPTAYEQYF. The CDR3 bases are TGCAGCGTTCGGGAAACGGGACCGACAGCCTACGAGCAGTACTTC.

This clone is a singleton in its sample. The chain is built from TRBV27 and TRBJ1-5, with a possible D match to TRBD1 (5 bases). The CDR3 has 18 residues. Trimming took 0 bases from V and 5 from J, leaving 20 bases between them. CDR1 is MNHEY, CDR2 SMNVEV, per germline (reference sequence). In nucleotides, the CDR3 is TGTGCCAGCAGTTTATCCAATAGGGGCCGACTCTACGATCAGCCCCAGCATTTT. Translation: CASSLSNRGRLYDQPQHF.

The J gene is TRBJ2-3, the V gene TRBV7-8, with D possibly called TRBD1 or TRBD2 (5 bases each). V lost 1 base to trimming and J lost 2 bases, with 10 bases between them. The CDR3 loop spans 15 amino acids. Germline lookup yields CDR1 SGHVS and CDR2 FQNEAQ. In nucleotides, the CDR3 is TGTGCCAGCAGCTTAGACGGGGCAAACACAGATACGCAGTATTTT. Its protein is CASSLDGANTDTQYF.

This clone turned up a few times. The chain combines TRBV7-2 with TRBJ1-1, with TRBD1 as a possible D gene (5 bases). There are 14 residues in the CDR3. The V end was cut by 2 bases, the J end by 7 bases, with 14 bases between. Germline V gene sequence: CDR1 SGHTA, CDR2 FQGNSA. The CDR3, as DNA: TGTGCCAGCAGCTTATCGGGTCGGGGACTTGAAGCTTTCTTT. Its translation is CASSLSGRGLEAFF.

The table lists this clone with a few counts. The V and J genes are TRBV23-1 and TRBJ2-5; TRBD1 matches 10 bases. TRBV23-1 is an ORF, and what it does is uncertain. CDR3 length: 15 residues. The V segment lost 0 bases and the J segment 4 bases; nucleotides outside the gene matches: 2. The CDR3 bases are TGCGCCAGCAGTCAATCCGGGACAGGGGCAGAGACCCAGTACTTC. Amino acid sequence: CASSQSGTGAETQYF.

The CDR3, as DNA: TGTGCCTGGACTAGCGGGGCAAACACAGATACGCAGTATTTT. The encoded protein is CAWTSGANTDTQYF. The chain is built from TRBV30 and TRBJ2-3; TRBD2 agrees at 9 bases. This CDR3 comprises 14 residues. J was trimmed by 2 bases and V by 4 bases; bases with no gene match: 4. Looked up from germline, CDR1 is GTSNPN and CDR2 is SVGIG (reference sequence). Complete variable domain (other parts from reference TRBV30 and TRBJ2-3): SQTIHQWPATLVQPVGSPLSLECTVEGTSNPNLYWYRQAAGRGLQLLFYSVGIGQISSEVPQNLSASRPQDRQFILSSKKLLLSDSGFYLCAWTSGANTDTQYFGPGTRLTVL.

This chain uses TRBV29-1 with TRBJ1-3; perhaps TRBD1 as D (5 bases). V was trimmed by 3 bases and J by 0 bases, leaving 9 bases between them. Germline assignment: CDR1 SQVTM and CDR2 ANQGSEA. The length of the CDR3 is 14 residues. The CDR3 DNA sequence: TGCAGCGTTGACAGCGACAGCTCTGGAAACACCATATATTTT. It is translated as CSVDSDSSGNTIYF.

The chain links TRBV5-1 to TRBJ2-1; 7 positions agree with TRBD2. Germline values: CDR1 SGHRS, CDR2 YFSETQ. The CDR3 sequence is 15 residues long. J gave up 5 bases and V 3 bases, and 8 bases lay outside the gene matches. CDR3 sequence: CASSSRTRTHNEQFF. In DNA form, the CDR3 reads TGCGCCAGCAGCTCCCGGACTAGGACCCACAATGAGCAGTTCTTC. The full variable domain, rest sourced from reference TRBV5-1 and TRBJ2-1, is KAGVTQTPRYLIKTRGQQVTLSCSPISGHRSVSWYQQTPGQGLQFLFEYFSETQRNKGNFPGRFSGRQFSNSRSEMNVSTLELGDSALYLCASSSRTRTHNEQFFGPGTRLTVL.

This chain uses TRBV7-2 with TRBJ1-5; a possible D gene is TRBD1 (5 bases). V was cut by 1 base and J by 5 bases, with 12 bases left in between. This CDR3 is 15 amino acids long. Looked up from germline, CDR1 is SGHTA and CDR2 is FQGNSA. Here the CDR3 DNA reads TGTGCCAGCAGCTTAGGGGCAGGGAAGCATCAGCCCCAGCATTTT. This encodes CASSLGAGKHQPQHF.

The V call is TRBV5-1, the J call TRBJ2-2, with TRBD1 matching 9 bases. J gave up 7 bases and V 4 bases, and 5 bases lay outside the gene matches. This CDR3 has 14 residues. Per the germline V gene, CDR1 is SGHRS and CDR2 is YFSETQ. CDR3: CASSPQGANGELFF. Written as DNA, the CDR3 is TGCGCCAGCAGCCCACAGGGGGCGAACGGGGAGCTGTTTTTT.

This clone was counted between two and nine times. CDR3 in amino acids: CASSLGSGQETQYF. In DNA form, the CDR3 reads TGTGCCAGCAGCTTGGGATCAGGGCAAGAGACCCAGTACTTC. The V gene is TRBV7-3, the J gene TRBJ2-5; D is perhaps TRBD1 (5 bases). Germline assignment: CDR1 SGHTA and CDR2 FQGTGA. The CDR3 consists of 14 residues. V shed 3 bases and J shed 2 bases, with 10 bases lying between them.

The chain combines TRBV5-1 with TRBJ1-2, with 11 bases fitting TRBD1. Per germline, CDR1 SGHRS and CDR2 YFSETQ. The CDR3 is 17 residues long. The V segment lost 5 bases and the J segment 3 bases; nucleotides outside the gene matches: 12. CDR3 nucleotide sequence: TGCGCCAGCAGTTCCACCGGGACAGGGGGGAAAGACTATGGCTACACCTTC. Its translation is CASSSTGTGGKDYGYTF.